This is a list of T cell receptor beta chains from one sample in a study of cytomegalovirus exposure and HLA in healthy donors. Libraries were prepared by immunoSEQ multiplex PCR; TCRdb keeps only in-frame clonotypes and omits some of them. The sample yields about 220,000 clones, almost 90% seen once. Sequencing used PBMCs. These receptor sequences come from a woman aged 18 to 35 in good health and CMV-seronegative. CDR3s include the opening cysteine and the closing phenylalanine or tryptophan. The order of the fields is clone size, V gene, CDR3 length, J gene, D gene, CDR3 DNA, CDR3 protein. D genes are given only for firm matches. Not every row has a clone size; where given, it reads once, few, many or a size class.

-	TRBV19	14	TRBJ2-7	-	TGTGCCAGTAGTAGACAGAGAGACACCTACGAGCAGTACTTC	CASSRQRDTYEQYF
few	TRBV6-1	16	TRBJ2-7	TRBD2	TGTGCCAGCAGTGGGGGTAGCGGGAGTTTAAGCTACGAGCAGTACTTC	CASSGGSGSLSYEQYF
-	TRBV10-3	15	TRBJ1-2	TRBD1	TGTGCCATCAGCTCCGGGACAGTCTTTTCCTATGGCTACACCTTC	CAISSGTVFSYGYTF
-	TRBV29-1	16	TRBJ2-5	-	TGCAGCGTTGAAGGACTCTGGCAGGACATTCAAGAGACCCAGTACTTC	CSVEGLWQDIQETQYF
-	TRBV30	14	TRBJ2-5	-	TGTGCCTGGAGTGTAGGGCGCAGGGCGAAGACCCAGTACTTC	CAWSVGRRAKTQYF
few	TRBV11-2	14	TRBJ2-1	-	TGTGCCAGCAGTTCTAACGACCCCCGGGATGAGCAGTTCTTC	CASSSNDPRDEQFF
-	TRBV29-1	13	TRBJ2-7	-	TGCAGCGTCTCCGAGACTAGTATGGACGAGCAGTACTTC	CSVSETSMDEQYF
-	TRBV4-2	16	TRBJ2-1	-	TGTGCCAGCAGCCAAGATAGACTAGGCCCGTCCAATGAGCAGTTCTTC	CASSQDRLGPSNEQFF
-	TRBV7-8	17	TRBJ2-3	TRBD2	TGTGCCAGCAGCCCAATCAAGCGGGAGGAAAGCACAGATACGCAGTATTTT	CASSPIKREESTDTQYF
-	TRBV7-9	15	TRBJ1-5	TRBD1	TGTGCCAGCAGCCGGGGGACAGGGGGCAATCAGCCCCAGCATTTT	CASSRGTGGNQPQHF
-	TRBV10-3	15	TRBJ2-1	TRBD2	TGTGCCATCAGTGACGGGACTAGCGGGAGTTATGAGCAGTTCTTC	CAISDGTSGSYEQFF
-	TRBV27	17	TRBJ2-3	TRBD2	TGTGCCAGCAGTCTAACGGGACTAGCGGGAGGAACAGATACGCAGTATTTT	CASSLTGLAGGTDTQYF
-	TRBV10-3	16	TRBJ1-2	TRBD1	TGTGCCATCAGTGATCTACGACGACAGGGCATTAGTGGCTACACCTTC	CAISDLRRQGISGYTF
once	TRBV27	14	TRBJ2-7	TRBD2	TGTGCCAGCAGGAGTTGGACTAGCTTTGACGAGCAGTACTTC	CASRSWTSFDEQYF
-	TRBV5-6	18	TRBJ2-7	TRBD2	TGTGCCAGCAGCCCCGGGACTAGCGGGAGTGTTATAGTGGACGAGCAGTACTTC	CASSPGTSGSVIVDEQYF
-	TRBV10-3	16	TRBJ2-1	TRBD1	TGTGCCATCAGTGAGTGGGACAGGACTTCCTACAATGAGCAGTTCTTC	CAISEWDRTSYNEQFF
-	TRBV2	15	TRBJ2-3	-	TGTGCCAGCATGCGGAGATCCCCTAGCACAGATACGCAGTATTTT	CASMRRSPSTDTQYF
few	TRBV4-2	15	TRBJ2-1	-	TGTGCCAGCAGCCAAGATGGGGAGAAGGTCAATGAGCAGTTCTTC	CASSQDGEKVNEQFF
-	TRBV20-1	11	TRBJ2-5	TRBD1	TGCAGTGCCAAGACAGGGGAGACCCAGTACTTC	CSAKTGETQYF
once	TRBV29-1	13	TRBJ2-1	TRBD2	TGCAGCGTCACCGGGACTAGTAGCAATGAGCAGTTCTTC	CSVTGTSSNEQFF
-	TRBV6-6	16	TRBJ1-5	-	TGTGCCAGCAGTTACTCTCGGGCCAGGGGAGCTCAGCCCCAGCATTTT	CASSYSRARGAQPQHF
-	TRBV2	15	TRBJ1-3	-	TGTGCCAGCGGGGCCGGGCTCAACTCTGGAAACACCATATATTTT	CASGAGLNSGNTIYF
-	TRBV28	13	TRBJ2-7	-	TGTGCCAGCAGTTTACTCCGAGGGTACGAGCAGTACTTC	CASSLLRGYEQYF
once	TRBV27	14	TRBJ1-4	-	TGTGCCAGCAGTTTAGAGGGATATAATGAAAAACTGTTTTTT	CASSLEGYNEKLFF
-	TRBV5-4	14	TRBJ2-7	-	TGTGCCAGCAGCCCGGACGCGGGATCGGGCGAGCAGTACTTC	CASSPDAGSGEQYF
-	TRBV7-9	16	TRBJ1-5	TRBD1	TGTGCCAGCAGTACAGACAGGGTTGCCCTGGGGCAGCCCCAGCATTTT	CASSTDRVALGQPQHF
-	TRBV27	15	TRBJ2-1	TRBD1	TGTGCCAGCAGTGGACAGGGACTCCCCTACAATGAGCAGTTCTTC	CASSGQGLPYNEQFF
-	TRBV9	16	TRBJ2-2	-	TGTGCCAGCAGCGTATTCGACTACGTGAACACCGGGGAGCTGTTTTTT	CASSVFDYVNTGELFF
-	TRBV5-1	18	TRBJ2-3	TRBD2	TGCGCCAGCAGCTTGGGATGGACTAGCGGGGCTAGCACAGATACGCAGTATTTT	CASSLGWTSGASTDTQYF
-	TRBV5-1	20	TRBJ2-7	TRBD2	TGCGCCAGCAGCTTGGGGGATACTCTAGCGGGCCACCACCTCTCCTACGAGCAGTACTTC	CASSLGDTLAGHHLSYEQYF
-	TRBV29-1	15	TRBJ2-1	-	TGCAGCGTTGACGCCGACTCTCCTTCATACAATGAGCAGTTCTTC	CSVDADSPSYNEQFF
-	TRBV27	13	TRBJ2-7	TRBD1	TGTGCCAGCAGCCGACAGGGGCTCCACGAGCAGTACTTC	CASSRQGLHEQYF
-	TRBV19	14	TRBJ2-7	TRBD1	TGTGCCAGTAGTCCGGGACAGAGCCCCTACGAGCAGTACTTC	CASSPGQSPYEQYF
-	TRBV5-4	14	TRBJ2-7	TRBD2	TGTGCCAGCAGCGCGGGGGGGCAGACCTACGAGCAGTACTTC	CASSAGGQTYEQYF
few	TRBV5-1	14	TRBJ2-7	TRBD1	TGCGCCAGCAGCGGGACAGGGGGCCTCTACGAGCAGTACTTC	CASSGTGGLYEQYF
-	TRBV28	15	TRBJ1-5	TRBD1	TGTGCCAGCAGTCCAGGGGGCCGTGGCAATCAGCCCCAGCATTTT	CASSPGGRGNQPQHF
-	TRBV6-1	16	TRBJ2-7	TRBD2	TGTGCCAGCAGTGAACTCTCTGGGGGGGGTTACTACGAGCAGTACTTC	CASSELSGGGYYEQYF
-	TRBV4-1	15	TRBJ1-3	-	TGCGCCAGCAGTTACACCAGGGACTTCGGAAACACCATATATTTT	CASSYTRDFGNTIYF
-	TRBV10-3	16	TRBJ2-3	TRBD2	TGTGCCATCAGTGAGTCCCTAGCGGGAGAGTCAGATACGCAGTATTTT	CAISESLAGESDTQYF
-	TRBV11-2	12	TRBJ1-3	-	TGTGCCACATCAGGGGCTGGAAACACCATATATTTT	CATSGAGNTIYF
-	TRBV28	12	TRBJ2-2	TRBD1	TGTGCCAGCTCACAGGGGGCCGGGGAGCTGTTTTTT	CASSQGAGELFF
-	TRBV19	16	TRBJ1-5	TRBD1	TGTGCCAGTAGTATACACAGGGGTCGGAGCAATCAGCCCCAGCATTTT	CASSIHRGRSNQPQHF
-	TRBV9	15	TRBJ2-7	-	TGTGCCAGCAGCGTAGAACCGGGTCTCCCCTACGAGCAGTACTTC	CASSVEPGLPYEQYF
once	TRBV6-5	14	TRBJ1-5	-	TGTGCCAGCAGTTCATTGCGGCAAGATCAGCCCCAGCATTTT	CASSSLRQDQPQHF
-	TRBV27	15	TRBJ1-2	-	TGTGCCAGCAGTTCCCCCCAAACAGGGATCTATGGCTACACCTTC	CASSSPQTGIYGYTF
-	TRBV27	14	TRBJ1-4	-	TGTGCCAGCAGGAGCGGATGGACTAATGAAAAACTGTTTTTT	CASRSGWTNEKLFF
-	TRBV14	15	TRBJ2-1	TRBD2	TGTGCCAGCAGCCAACCCACTAGCGCCTACAATGAGCAGTTCTTC	CASSQPTSAYNEQFF
-	TRBV19	14	TRBJ2-5	TRBD2	TGTGCCAGTGGGGGACTAGCGGGACCGGGCGCCCAGTACTTC	CASGGLAGPGAQYF
-	TRBV28	13	TRBJ1-2	-	TGTGCCAGCAGTTTAGGTAGAACCTATGGCTACACCTTC	CASSLGRTYGYTF
-	TRBV4-3	16	TRBJ2-7	TRBD1	TGCGCCAGCAGCCGCAAACCGGGACAGGGGGGGGACGAGCAGTACTTC	CASSRKPGQGGDEQYF
-	TRBV4-3	17	TRBJ2-3	TRBD2	TGCGCCAGCAGCCAATCCTCGACTAGCGGATTCACAGATACGCAGTATTTT	CASSQSSTSGFTDTQYF
-	TRBV6-5	12	TRBJ2-7	-	TGTGCCAGCAAATCACCGGGGAACGAGCAGTACTTC	CASKSPGNEQYF
-	TRBV10-3	14	TRBJ2-5	-	TGTGCCATCAGTGACCGGAGAGGCGAAGAGACCCAGTACTTC	CAISDRRGEETQYF
-	TRBV6-4	14	TRBJ2-3	-	TGTGCCAGCAGTGACGGAGAGGGCACAGATACGCAGTATTTT	CASSDGEGTDTQYF
-	TRBV19	17	TRBJ2-3	TRBD2	TGTGCCAGTAGTTTGAGACTAGCGGGAGCTGGAACAGATACGCAGTATTTT	CASSLRLAGAGTDTQYF
-	TRBV11-2	16	TRBJ2-4	TRBD2	TGTGCCAGCAGCTTTTGGGCTAGCGGGAGGTCAAACATTCAGTACTTC	CASSFWASGRSNIQYF
-	TRBV4-2	14	TRBJ2-7	TRBD1	TGTGCCAGCAGTCCCGGGACAGTCTCCTACGAGCAGTACTTC	CASSPGTVSYEQYF
few	TRBV19	16	TRBJ1-1	-	TGTGCCAGTAGTATGGGACGGGGGGCCGTCGGTAGTGAAGCTTTCTTT	CASSMGRGAVGSEAFF
-	TRBV29-1	15	TRBJ2-3	-	TGCAGCGTTGAACGGGAGAGCTATAGCACAGATACGCAGTATTTT	CSVERESYSTDTQYF
-	TRBV11-1	14	TRBJ1-4	-	TGTGCCAGCAGCTTACGGGGAACGGTGGAAAAACTGTTTTTT	CASSLRGTVEKLFF